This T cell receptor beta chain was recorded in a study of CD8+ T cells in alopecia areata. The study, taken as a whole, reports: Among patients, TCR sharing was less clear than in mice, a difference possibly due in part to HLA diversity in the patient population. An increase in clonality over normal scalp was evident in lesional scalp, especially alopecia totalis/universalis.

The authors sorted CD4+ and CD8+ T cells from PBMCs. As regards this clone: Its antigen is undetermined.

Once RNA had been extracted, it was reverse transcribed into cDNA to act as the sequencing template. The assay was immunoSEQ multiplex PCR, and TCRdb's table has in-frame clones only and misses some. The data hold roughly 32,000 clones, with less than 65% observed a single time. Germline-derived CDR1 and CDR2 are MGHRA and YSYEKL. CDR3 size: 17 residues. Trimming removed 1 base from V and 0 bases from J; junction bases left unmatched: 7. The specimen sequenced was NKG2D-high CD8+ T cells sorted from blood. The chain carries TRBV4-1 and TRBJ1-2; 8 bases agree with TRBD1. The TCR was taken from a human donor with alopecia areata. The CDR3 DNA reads TGCGCCAGCAGCCAAGGATGGGGACAGGTAGCTAACTATGGCTACACCTTC. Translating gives CASSQGWGQVANYGYTF.